This T cell receptor (beta chain) emerged from a study of post-analysis software for immune sequencing data. Unique molecular identifiers were present in the TCR beta cDNA libraries. TCRdb re-called the PCR reads with MiXCR, one entry per CDR3 protein. The table lists approximately 660,000 distinct CDR3 sequences, approximately 60% of them singletons. This clonotype came up once. This sequence originates from a girl aged 2-10 years with multiple sclerosis. Material: blood.

The CDR3 DNA is TGTGCCAGCAGTTCCGTCGGGACAGGGGCTCCCAATGAGCAGTTCTTC. This codes for CASSSVGTGAPNEQFF. V gene TRBV27 combines with J gene TRBJ2-1; 10 nucleotides align to TRBD1. The germline CDR1 and CDR2 sequences are MNHEY and SMNVEV (reference sequence). The CDR3 totals 16 residues. V dropped 4 bases and J dropped 6; count of bases not matched to a gene: 9.